The 7 T cell receptor beta chains listed next were all sequenced from one sample in a study of OX40 agonist ivuxolimab in advanced cancers. Profiled with immunoSEQ multiplex PCR; TCRdb holds only in-frame clones, not every one. Altogether just under 55,000 clones are present, 80% being singletons, with the ten largest covering less than 4.5%. Source: CD4+ or CD8+ T cells sorted from blood, taken in a trial of the OX40 agonist ivuxolimab. Receptors were obtained from an adult with an advanced solid tumor such as melanoma, head and neck, liver or kidney cancer.

With regard to this clone: Other DNA sequences in the sample encode the same CDR3. The chain joins TRBV7-2 to TRBJ1-1; D not certain. Germline CDR1 is SGHTA and CDR2 is FQGNSA. V was trimmed by 1 base and J by 1 base, leaving 4 bases between them. The CDR3 consists of 13 residues. CDR3 bases: TGTGCCAGCAGCTTAGATAAGAACACTGAAGCTTTCTTT. Its translation: CASSLDKNTEAFF.

This chain uses TRBV2 with TRBJ2-7; D is possibly TRBD2 (6 bases). The V gene lost 7 bases and the J gene lost 2 bases, with 18 bases spanning the gap. Germline V CDR1 and CDR2: SNHLY, FYNNEI. The CDR3 runs to 15 residues. Here the CDR3 reads CASTEEAGTTYEQYF. The CDR3 nucleotides are TGTGCCAGCACCGAAGAAGCGGGCACAACCTACGAGCAGTACTTC.

The V call is TRBV6-6, the J call TRBJ1-6, with 8 bases identical to TRBD1. Looked up from germline, CDR1 is MNHNY and CDR2 is SVGAGI (reference sequence). The CDR3 consists of 15 residues. The ends lost 4 bases at V and 6 bases at J; junction bases unmatched: 5. CDR3 residues: CASSSRGPGNSPLHF. CDR3 DNA: TGTGCCAGCAGTTCCAGGGGGCCGGGTAATTCACCCCTCCACTTT.

The V and J genes are TRBV5-1 and TRBJ2-5; D possibly corresponds to TRBD2 (7 bases). The germline gives CDR1 SGHRS, CDR2 YFSETQ. CDR3 length: 14 amino acids. V was clipped by 4 bases and J by 5 bases, with 15 bases between them. The CDR3 sequence: CASSPSGGRETQYF. The CDR3, as DNA: TGCGCCAGCAGCCCGTCGGGGGGCCGGGAGACCCAGTACTTC.

V and J are TRBV12-5 and TRBJ2-7; no reliable D call. Germline V gene data show CDR1 as LGHNT and CDR2 as FRNRAP. Trimming left V 0 bases short and J 7 bases short, with 4 bases between. The length of the CDR3 is 11 residues. CDR3 DNA sequence: TGTGCTAGTGGTTTGGTGAGGGAGCAGTACTTC. It codes for CASGLVREQYF.

This rearrangement joins TRBV7-6 to TRBJ1-6; 7 bases agree with TRBD1. V lost 7 bases and J lost 9; bases outside the gene matches: 9. The CDR3 extends over 14 amino acids. Germline V gives CDR1 SGHVS, CDR2 FNYEAQ. CDR3: CASTAETGSSPLHF. The CDR3 DNA is TGTGCCAGCACCGCCGAGACAGGGTCTTCACCCCTCCACTTT.

V and J are TRBV5-1 and TRBJ1-1; D ambiguous. V was trimmed by 2 bases and J by 2 bases, leaving 7 bases between them. There are 13 residues in the CDR3. Germline CDR1 SGHRS, CDR2 YFSETQ. CDR3: CASSFEINTEAFF. CDR3 in DNA: TGCGCCAGCAGCTTTGAGATTAACACTGAAGCTTTCTTT.